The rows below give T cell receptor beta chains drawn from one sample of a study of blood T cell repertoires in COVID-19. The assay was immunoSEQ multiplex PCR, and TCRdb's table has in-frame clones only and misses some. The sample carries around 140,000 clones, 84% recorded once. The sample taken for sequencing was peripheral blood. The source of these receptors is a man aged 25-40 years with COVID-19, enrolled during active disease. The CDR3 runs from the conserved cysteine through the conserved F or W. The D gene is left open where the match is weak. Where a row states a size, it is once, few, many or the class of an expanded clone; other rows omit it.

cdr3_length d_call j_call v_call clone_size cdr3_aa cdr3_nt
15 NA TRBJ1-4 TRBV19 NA CASTGQSTLGEKLFF TGTGCCAGCACAGGACAGTCTACCCTCGGTGAAAAACTGTTTTTT
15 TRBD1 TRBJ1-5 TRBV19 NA CASRPTGDEGQPQHF TGTGCCAGCCGACCCACAGGGGACGAGGGTCAGCCCCAGCATTTT
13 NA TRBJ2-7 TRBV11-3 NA CASSLDQTREQYF TGTGCCAGCAGCTTAGATCAGACCAGGGAGCAGTACTTC
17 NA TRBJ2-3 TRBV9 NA CASSVSGGDTSTDTQYF TGTGCCAGCAGCGTCTCCGGGGGTGATACTAGCACAGATACGCAGTATTTT
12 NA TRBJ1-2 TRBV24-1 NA CATSADGTFYTF TGTGCCACCAGTGCCGACGGGACATTCTACACCTTC
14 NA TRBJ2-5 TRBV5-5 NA CASNPGGFEETQYF TGTGCCAGCAACCCGGGGGGCTTTGAAGAGACCCAGTACTTC
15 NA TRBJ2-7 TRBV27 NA CASSALTGYSYEQYF TGTGCCAGCAGTGCCTTAACAGGGTACTCCTACGAGCAGTACTTC
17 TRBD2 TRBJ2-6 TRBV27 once CASSRIAGDSGANVLTF TGTGCCAGCAGTCGAATAGCGGGGGACTCTGGGGCCAACGTCCTGACTTTC
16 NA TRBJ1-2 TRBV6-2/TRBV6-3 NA CASSYRPAQANYGYTF TGTGCCAGCAGTTACAGGCCCGCCCAGGCGAACTATGGCTACACCTTC
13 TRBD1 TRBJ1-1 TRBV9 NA CASSAGQQGEAFF TGTGCCAGCAGCGCTGGTCAACAGGGGGAAGCTTTCTTT
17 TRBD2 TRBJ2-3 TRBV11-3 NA CASSLGLAGGLFDTQYF TGTGCCAGCAGCCTCGGACTAGCGGGAGGGCTTTTTGATACGCAGTATTTT
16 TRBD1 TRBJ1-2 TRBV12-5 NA CASGIGRGRDDYGYTF TGTGCTAGTGGGATTGGAAGGGGGCGCGACGACTATGGCTACACCTTC
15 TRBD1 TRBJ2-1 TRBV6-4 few CASSETGGSYNEQFF TGTGCCAGCAGCGAGACAGGGGGCTCCTACAATGAGCAGTTCTTC
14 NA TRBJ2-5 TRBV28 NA CAARGRGFRETQYF TGTGCCGCCAGAGGGAGAGGGTTTAGAGAGACCCAGTACTTC
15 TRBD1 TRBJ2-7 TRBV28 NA CASSFSGTEAYEQYF TGTGCCAGCAGCTTCTCGGGGACAGAGGCCTACGAGCAGTACTTC
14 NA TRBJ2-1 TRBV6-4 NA CASSPGRLGNEQFF TGTGCCAGCAGTCCCGGCAGGCTGGGCAATGAGCAGTTCTTC
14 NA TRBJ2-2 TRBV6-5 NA CASRVQGDWGELFF TGTGCCAGCAGGGTACAGGGTGATTGGGGGGAGCTGTTTTTT
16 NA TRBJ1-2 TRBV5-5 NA CASSLAGQAHNYGYTF TGTGCCAGCAGCCTAGCTGGCCAGGCCCATAACTATGGCTACACCTTC
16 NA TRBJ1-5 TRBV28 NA CASRPRGGGSNQPQHF TGTGCCAGCAGACCCCGGGGAGGGGGGAGCAATCAGCCCCAGCATTTT
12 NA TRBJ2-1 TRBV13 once CASSGLRNEQFF TGTGCCAGCAGCGGGCTTAGAAATGAGCAGTTCTTC
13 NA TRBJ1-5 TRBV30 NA CAWSLQGNQPQHF TGTGCCTGGAGCCTACAGGGAAATCAGCCCCAGCATTTT
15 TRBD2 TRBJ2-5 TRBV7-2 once CASSLESGSWETQYF TGTGCCAGCAGCTTGGAGAGCGGGAGTTGGGAGACCCAGTACTTC
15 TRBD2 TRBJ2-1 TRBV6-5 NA CASSYSGTRGNEQFF TGTGCCAGCAGTTACTCCGGGACTAGGGGCAATGAGCAGTTCTTC
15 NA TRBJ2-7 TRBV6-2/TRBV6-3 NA CASSYRAGRVWEQYF TGTGCCAGCAGTTACCGAGCAGGGCGCGTTTGGGAGCAGTACTTC